Below are 11 T cell receptor beta chains sequenced from a single sample in a study of T-cell memory formation after mild COVID-19. Via MiXCR, TCRdb re-called the 5' RACE reads, giving one row per CDR3 protein. This table holds about 130,000 distinct CDR3 sequences, less than 6.5% found once. Material for sequencing was PBMCs or a T cell subset sorted from them (not recorded which). The receptors stem from an adult woman who had mild COVID-19 (a few samples of this study predate the infection). Cell type and time point are not known.

There are a few counts of this clonotype. J is TRBJ1-6 and V is TRBV6-5, with D perhaps matching TRBD1 (6 bases). The germline V and J ends were trimmed by 5 bases and 10 bases, with 18 bases remaining between them. The CDR3 extends over 15 amino acids. CDR1 is MNHEY, CDR2 SVGAGI, per germline. CDR3 in amino acids: CASSPGQLSRSPLHF. For the CDR3, the DNA is TGTGCCAGCAGTCCCGGACAGCTCTCTAGGTCACCCCTCCACTTT.

The table lists this clonotype with many counts. This chain connects TRBV5-1 to TRBJ2-2; D is unclear. Germline CDR1 and CDR2: SGHRS and YFSETQ. The V and J ends lost 2 bases and 2 bases respectively, with 13 bases between them. This CDR3 region has 16 residues. CDR3: CASSFEGFPNTGELFF. CDR3 DNA sequence: TGCGCCAGCAGCTTTGAAGGGTTCCCTAACACCGGGGAGCTGTTTTTT.

In its sample, this clonotype was seen many times. V is TRBV20-1 and J is TRBJ1-5, with D hard to call. The germline CDR1 and CDR2 sequences are DFQATT and SNEGSKA (reference sequence). Trimming shortened V by 1 base and J by 6 bases, and 13 bases separated the two germline ends. The length of the CDR3 is 14 residues. In DNA, the CDR3 is TGCAGTGCTAGAGCTGGGCCGGTTAGTCAGCCCCAGCATTTT. Its translation: CSARAGPVSQPQHF.

This clonotype was detected ten times or more. V usage is TRBV12-3 or TRBV12-4 and J usage is TRBJ2-7, with 12 bases lining up with TRBD2. V was pared by 6 bases and J by 6 bases, with 6 bases of the junction left unmatched. This CDR3 comprises 14 residues. Written as DNA, the CDR3 is TGTGCCAGCAGCCTAGCGGGAGGGATGGGCGAGCAGTACTTC. It translates to CASSLAGGMGEQYF.

CDR3 bases: TGTGCCAGCAGTCGACAGGGGAGCTCCTACAATGAGCAGTTCTTC. Amino acid sequence: CASSRQGSSYNEQFF. This chain joins TRBV27 and TRBJ2-1, with 8 bases lining up with TRBD1. The CDR3 is 15 residues long. Trimming took 5 bases from V and 0 from J; bases not matched to a gene: 3. Germline V gives CDR1 MNHEY, CDR2 SMNVEV (reference sequence).

A few counts support this clonotype. CDR3 protein: CASSYSLLHPTQQFF. CDR3 bases: TGTGCCAGCAGTTACTCACTCCTGCACCCAACCCAGCAGTTCTTC. The chain carries TRBV6-5 and TRBJ2-1, with D hard to call. The germline V and J ends were trimmed by 0 bases and 11 bases, with 17 bases remaining between them. CDR1 is MNHEY, CDR2 SVGAGI, per germline. There are 15 residues in the CDR3.

This clonotype appeared many times. The chain combines TRBV21-1 with TRBJ2-5; the table's D call, TRBD1, has no DNA check behind it. TRBV21-1 is flagged as a pseudogene. The CDR3 consists of 17 residues. Here the CDR3 reads CASSVPQQGAEQETQYF. The CDR3 coding sequence is TGTGCCAGCAGCGTCCCCCAGCAGGGGGCGGAACAAGAGACCCAGTACTTC.

The table lists this clonotype with a few counts. This chain uses TRBV5-5 with TRBJ2-1, with TRBD1 matching over 9 bases. The CDR3 runs 13 residues. Germline V CDR1 and CDR2: SGHKS, YYEKEE (reference sequence). The J segment lost 9 bases and the V segment lost 4 bases, leaving 5 bases of the junction unmatched. The CDR3 reads CASSQQGAGEQFF. The CDR3 DNA follows: TGTGCCAGCAGCCAACAGGGGGCTGGTGAGCAGTTCTTC.

This clonotype was counted only a few times. The J gene is TRBJ1-1, the V gene TRBV15; D ambiguous. Trimming removed 0 bases at V and 5 bases at J, with 13 bases between. The germline CDR1 and CDR2 sequences are LNHNV and YYDKDF (reference sequence). The CDR3 consists of 15 residues. The CDR3 sequence is CATSRDLGDWTEAFF. The CDR3 region has the DNA TGTGCCACCAGCAGAGATTTGGGCGATTGGACTGAAGCTTTCTTT.

This rearrangement joins TRBV29-1 to TRBJ2-3; D remains unclear. Germline CDR1 SQVTM, CDR2 ANQGSEA. Trimming pared 5 bases from V and 6 bases from J, leaving 12 bases between. This CDR3 region has 12 residues. The CDR3 DNA reads as TGCAGCGTTCAGCCCGGTTCGGATACGCAGTATTTT. Its protein product is CSVQPGSDTQYF.

The V and J genes are TRBV2 and TRBJ1-1; D is unresolved. Germline V gene sequence: CDR1 SNHLY, CDR2 FYNNEI. V lost 6 bases, J lost 1 base, and 15 bases lay in between. This CDR3 has 15 residues. The CDR3 nucleotides are TGTGCCAGCAGGAGGCGGGTCAGCAGGAACACTGAAGCTTTCTTT. Amino acids: CASRRRVSRNTEAFF.